This T cell receptor beta chain was obtained from a study of cytomegalovirus exposure and HLA in healthy donors. Primers: 60 Vbeta forward and 13 Jbeta reverse. Assay used: immunoSEQ multiplex PCR; TCRdb lists only in-frame clones, some missing. This sample has nearly 200,000 clones, with around 79% found just once. V was trimmed by 5 bases and J by 6 bases, leaving 15 bases between them. Germline V gene data show CDR1 as SGHDT and CDR2 as YYEEEE. CDR3 length: 13 residues. J is TRBJ2-7 and V is TRBV5-6, with D perhaps matching TRBD2 (6 bases). This receptor was obtained from a male donor in good health and CMV-seropositive. The specimen was PBMCs. The CDR3 coding sequence is TGTGCCAGCAGGATAGAGGGGACTCCCGAGCAGTACTTC. Translation gives CASRIEGTPEQYF.